The 5 T cell receptor beta chains presented below share a single source sample, sequenced in a study of memory CD4+ T cells and cytomegalovirus serostatus. Method: immunoSEQ multiplex PCR; TCRdb's copy keeps in-frame clones and lacks some. Among about 100,000 clones listed, over 70% were seen once. The sort gate was single viable CD3+CD4+CD8-CD45RO+ cells for memory CD4+ T cells. Material: memory CD4+ T cells from blood. The receptors originated from an adult in good health and CMV-seropositive.

This clone was recorded only once. The chain recombines TRBV12-5 with TRBJ1-2; D is perhaps TRBD1 (6 bases). This CDR3 spans 11 amino acids. Germline V gives CDR1 LGHNT, CDR2 FRNRAP. Trimming pared 9 bases from V and 4 bases from J, leaving 9 bases between. CDR3 DNA: TGTGCTAGCGGGACAAGCTATGGCTACACCTTC. Translated, it gives CASGTSYGYTF.

This clone was seen repeatedly, ten times or more. For the CDR3, the DNA is TGTGCCAGCAGCTTGGGCCGGGGGAACACTGAAGCTTTCTTT. Translated: CASSLGRGNTEAFF. The chain links TRBV5-5 to TRBJ1-1; D is uncertain. This CDR3 region has 14 residues. Trimming stripped 0 bases from V and 1 base from J, with 7 bases between. Germline V gives CDR1 SGHKS, CDR2 YYEKEE (reference sequence).

The chain recombines TRBV2 with TRBJ1-2, with a tentative D call TRBD1 (5 bases). V was clipped by 7 bases and J by 5 bases, with 20 bases between them. The CDR3 has 15 amino acids. CDR1 is SNHLY and CDR2 is FYNNEI in the germline V gene. In nucleotides, the CDR3 is TGTGCCAGCACCGCGGGACCCCTTCAAGGATATGGCTACACCTTC. Translating it yields CASTAGPLQGYGYTF.

In its sample, this clone was seen a few times. V is TRBV9 and J is TRBJ1-2; D unclear. V lost 4 bases and J 4 bases, leaving 17 bases between the germline ends. CDR3 size: 15 residues. CDR1 is SGDLS, CDR2 YYNGEE, per germline. The CDR3, as DNA: TGTGCCAGCAGCCCCCGATCGACCGCCCTCTATGGCTACACCTTC. Residues: CASSPRSTALYGYTF. The full variable domain, rest sourced from reference TRBV9 and TRBJ1-2, is DSGVTQTPKHLITATGQRVTLRCSPRSGDLSVYWYQQSLDQGLQFLIQYYNGEERAKGNILERFSAQQFPDLHSELNLSSLELGDSALYFCASSPRSTALYGYTFGSGTRLTVV.

This clone was seen only a few times. V usage is TRBV9 and J usage is TRBJ2-2, with D tentatively TRBD1 (6 bases). The CDR3 has 14 residues. The germline CDR1 and CDR2 sequences are SGDLS and YYNGEE. Trimming shortened V by 5 bases and J by 7 bases, and 15 bases separated the two germline ends. The chain's CDR3 is CASRAGTMNGELFF. The CDR3 bases are TGTGCCAGCAGAGCCGGGACAATGAACGGGGAGCTGTTTTTT.